This TCR beta chain was documented in a study of blood T cell repertoires in COVID-19. Study context: T cells, B-cell-depleted T cells, or PBMCs supplied cDNA or gDNA.

Here immunoSEQ multiplex PCR was the method, and the copy in TCRdb shows in-frame clones only, minus some. The table includes around 240,000 clones, roughly 82% detected once. The V gene lost 3 bases and the J gene lost 3 bases, with 23 bases spanning the gap. This CDR3 is built from 18 residues. Germline-derived CDR1 and CDR2 are PRHDT and FYEKMQ (reference sequence). This clone was counted once. The chain couples TRBV13 to TRBJ1-1, with D possibly matching TRBD1 (6 bases). The receptor's source is a middle-aged woman who had recovered from COVID-19. Source material: peripheral blood. In DNA form, the CDR3 reads TGTGCCAGCAGCTTTGCACAGTCCTTCGGGGGGGGCCACACTGAAGCTTTCTTT. This gives the protein CASSFAQSFGGGHTEAFF.